Shown below are 14 T cell receptor beta chains from a single sample sequenced in a study of regulatory T cells in long-lasting Graves disease. Documented time point: persistent/refractory GD, antithyroid drugs over 5 years with positive TRAb. PBMC-extracted RNA yielded the TCR library. Construction of TCR beta libraries relied on iRepertoire HTBI primers and on Arm-PCR targeting CDR3 regions. TCRdb itself ran the multiplex PCR reads through MiXCR, one entry per CDR3 protein. Of roughly 700,000 distinct CDR3 sequences listed, around 30% are singletons. The source material was peripheral blood mononuclear cells (PBMCs), sampled when the disease was refractory, from a patient treated with antithyroid drugs. These receptors originate from a female donor with Graves disease.

V is TRBV27 and J is TRBJ1-1; D unresolved. The CDR3 is made up of 11 amino acids. Germline V CDR1 and CDR2: MNHEY, SMNVEV (reference sequence). V dropped 0 bases and J dropped 10 bases, with 6 bases sitting between them. The CDR3, as DNA: TGTGCCAGCAGTTTATCCGAAGGAGCTTTCTTT. Protein: CASSLSEGAFF.

In this sample, this clonotype turned up many times. This chain joins TRBV20-1 and TRBJ2-5, with D hard to call. Germline CDR1 reads DFQATT; CDR2 reads SNEGSKA (reference sequence). Trimming removed 3 bases at V and 0 bases at J, with 8 bases between. This CDR3 has 13 residues. The CDR3 nucleotides read TGCAGTGCTAGGCGCGGCTACCAAGAGACCCAGTACTTC. Translating gives CSARRGYQETQYF.

V is TRBV7-6 and J is TRBJ1-6; 9 nucleotides match TRBD1. Germline CDR1 reads SGHVS; CDR2 reads FNYEAQ. V dropped 5 bases and J dropped 9; count of bases not matched to a gene: 8. This CDR3 is built from 15 residues. CDR3 in amino acids: CASSTTGGRSSPLHF. CDR3 nucleotides: TGTGCCAGCAGCACAACAGGGGGCCGGAGTTCACCCCTCCACTTT.

The sample holds a few counts of this clonotype. The chain links TRBV19 to TRBJ2-2; 11 nucleotides match TRBD2. V lost 3 bases, J lost 4 bases, and 7 bases stayed unmatched. This CDR3 contains 17 residues. CDR1 is LNHDA and CDR2 is SQIVND in the germline V gene (reference sequence). The CDR3 region has the DNA TGTGCCAGTAGTATTTCTCTAGCGGGAGGAAGCACCGGGGAGCTGTTTTTT. This translates into CASSISLAGGSTGELFF.

This chain uses TRBV19 with TRBJ1-5; TRBD1 might be the D (6 bases). Trimming cost V 11 bases and J 11 bases, with 13 bases left between them. Germline CDR1 and CDR2: LNHDA and SQIVND (reference sequence). The CDR3 is 10 amino acids. CDR3 region: CASKGGAQHF. As DNA, the CDR3 is TGTGCCTCAAAAGGGGGGGCCCAGCATTTT.

This chain links TRBV6-5 with TRBJ1-5, with a weak D call TRBD1 (6 bases). The CDR3 spans 16 residues. V lost 2 bases to trimming and J lost 2 bases, with 13 bases between them. Germline V gene sequence: CDR1 MNHEY, CDR2 SVGAGI. The CDR3 protein is CASSYPQGSGNQPQHF. CDR3 bases: TGTGCCAGCAGTTACCCACAGGGTTCGGGCAATCAGCCCCAGCATTTT.

The table lists this clonotype with a few counts. With a much larger clone just one base away, this may be a read error. The chain employs TRBV7-9 and TRBJ1-1; D is uncertain. Trimming took 4 bases from V and 1 from J, leaving 7 bases between them. Germline CDR1 is SEHNR and CDR2 is FQNEAQ (reference sequence). CDR3 size: 13 residues. CDR3 amino acids: CASSSKANTEAFF. The DNA for the CDR3 is TGTGCCAGCAGCTCCAAGGCGAACACTGAAGCTTTCTTT. Together with reference TRBV7-9 and TRBJ1-1, the CDR3 gives the full variable domain: DTGVSQNPRHKITKRGQNVTFRCDPISEHNRLYWYRQTLGQGPEFLTYFQNEAQLEKSRLLSDRFSAERPKGSFSTLEIQRTEQGDSAMYLCASSSKANTEAFFGQGTRLTVV.

This chain uses TRBV19 with TRBJ1-2; no firm D call. CDR3 length: 15 residues. V was trimmed by 6 bases and J by 0 bases, leaving 14 bases between them. Per the germline V gene, CDR1 is LNHDA and CDR2 is SQIVND (reference sequence). The DNA of the CDR3 is TGTGCCAGTAGAACGAGTGGAGGGTCTAACTATGGCTACACCTTC. It specifies CASRTSGGSNYGYTF.

At least ten counts were recorded for this clonotype. The chain employs TRBV12-3 or TRBV12-4 and TRBJ1-3, with D perhaps matching TRBD1 (5 bases). CDR3 size: 15 residues. V was trimmed by 5 bases and J by 0 bases, leaving 11 bases between them. CDR3 bases: TGTGCCAGCAGTGAGGGGAAGAGCTCTGGAAACACCATATATTTT. Protein sequence: CASSEGKSSGNTIYF.

This clonotype has a handful of counts. The CDR3 loop reads CSARGTSGSVTYEQYF. The CDR3 bases are TGCAGTGCTAGAGGGACTAGCGGGAGTGTCACCTACGAGCAGTACTTC. The V gene is TRBV20-1, the J gene TRBJ2-7; 13 bases line up with TRBD2. The germline gives CDR1 DFQATT, CDR2 SNEGSKA (reference sequence). This CDR3 has 16 residues. Losses at the gene ends were 1 base for V and 2 bases for J; bases not matched to a gene: 5.

The chain has TRBV20-1 and TRBJ2-7; 12 bases are shared with TRBD2. Germline CDR1 reads DFQATT; CDR2 reads SNEGSKA (reference sequence). The CDR3 has 14 residues. V lost 7 bases to trimming and J lost 0 bases; unmatched junction nucleotides: 4. The CDR3 sequence is CSVKTSGGSYEQYF. The DNA for the CDR3 is TGCAGTGTTAAGACTAGCGGGGGCTCCTACGAGCAGTACTTC.

A few counts support this clonotype. The chain combines TRBV7-9 with TRBJ1-4, with a possible D match to TRBD1 (6 bases). The CDR3 sequence is 16 residues long. The V gene lost 4 bases and the J gene lost 4 bases, with 16 bases spanning the gap. Germline V gene sequence: CDR1 SEHNR, CDR2 FQNEAQ (reference sequence). This chain's CDR3 is CASSSGQISDNEKLFF. The DNA of the CDR3 is TGTGCCAGCAGCTCCGGACAGATCTCAGATAATGAAAAACTGTTTTTT. Full variable domain (rest looked up from reference TRBV7-9 and TRBJ1-4): DTGVSQNPRHKITKRGQNVTFRCDPISEHNRLYWYRQTLGQGPEFLTYFQNEAQLEKSRLLSDRFSAERPKGSFSTLEIQRTEQGDSAMYLCASSSGQISDNEKLFFGSGTQLSVL.

Only a few counts were recorded for this clonotype. The chain combines TRBV10-3 with TRBJ1-1; tentatively, D is TRBD1 (6 bases). V was cut by 0 bases and J by 8 bases, with 13 bases left in between. CDR3 length: 14 residues. Germline values: CDR1 ENHRY, CDR2 SYGVKD. The CDR3 is CAISESTGLREAFF. The CDR3 bases are TGTGCCATCAGTGAGTCGACAGGCCTAAGGGAAGCTTTCTTT.

The sample holds one count of this clonotype. This chain connects TRBV20-1 to TRBJ1-6, with D possibly matching TRBD1 (5 bases). The germline V and J ends were trimmed by 4 bases and 7 bases, with 11 bases remaining between them. From germline, CDR1 is DFQATT and CDR2 SNEGSKA (reference sequence). The CDR3 contains 13 residues. The CDR3 region has the DNA TGCAGTGCTACGGGACCGGGAAATTCACCCCTCCACTTT. As protein: CSATGPGNSPLHF.